The rows below give T cell receptor beta chains drawn from one sample of a study of graft-versus-host responses after intestinal transplantation. Using immunoSEQ multiplex PCR, the repertoire was profiled, and TCRdb retains in-frame clones only, with some absent. Of tens of thousands of clones in the sample, roughly 90% were seen once. The specimen comprised PBMCs, sampled 98 days after intestinal transplantation. Receptors were obtained from a human patient who received an intestinal transplant, so some T cells may come from the graft donor. Each CDR3 is given with its conserved first and last residue. Fields, in order: V gene, clone size, J gene, D gene, CDR3 protein, CDR3 DNA. A D gene is named only where the DNA matches it firmly. A clone size is listed for some rows: how often the clone was seen (once, few, many), or a class if it is expanded.

V gene: TRBV15
clone size: -
J gene: TRBJ2-5
D gene: -
CDR3 protein: CATSRDGALQETQYF
CDR3 DNA: TGTGCCACCAGCAGAGATGGGGCTCTCCAAGAGACCCAGTACTTC

V gene: TRBV30
clone size: -
J gene: TRBJ2-2
D gene: -
CDR3 protein: CACNDDALVGPGELFF
CDR3 DNA: TGTGCCTGCAATGATGATGCACTCGTCGGCCCCGGGGAGCTGTTTTTT

V gene: TRBV7-9
clone size: -
J gene: TRBJ1-1
D gene: -
CDR3 protein: CASSPPGRTGTEAFF
CDR3 DNA: TGTGCCAGCAGCCCTCCGGGACGGACGGGGACTGAGGCTTTCTTT

V gene: TRBV5-1
clone size: -
J gene: TRBJ2-5
D gene: -
CDR3 protein: CASSLRGEETQYF
CDR3 DNA: TGCGCCAGCAGCTTGAGGGGAGAAGAGACCCAGTACTTC

V gene: TRBV5-6
clone size: -
J gene: TRBJ2-1
D gene: TRBD1
CDR3 protein: CASTRDRGVCDEQFF
CDR3 DNA: TGTGCCAGCACGCGGGACAGGGGTGTGTGCGATGAGCAGTTCTTC

V gene: TRBV5-1
clone size: -
J gene: TRBJ2-1
D gene: -
CDR3 protein: CASSLVRSPYNEQFF
CDR3 DNA: TGCGCCAGCAGCTTGGTACGTTCCCCCTACAATGAGCAGTTCTTC

V gene: TRBV6-5
clone size: -
J gene: TRBJ1-2
D gene: -
CDR3 protein: CASSYGSGEMGYTF
CDR3 DNA: TGTGCCAGCAGTTACGGATCAGGGGAGATGGGCTACACCTTC

V gene: TRBV2
clone size: once
J gene: TRBJ2-5
D gene: -
CDR3 protein: CASSEIPGETQYF
CDR3 DNA: TGTGCCAGCAGTGAAATCCCCGGGGAGACCCAGTACTTC

V gene: TRBV5-6
clone size: -
J gene: TRBJ2-7
D gene: TRBD1
CDR3 protein: CASSGDRVDYEQYF
CDR3 DNA: TGTGCCAGCAGCGGGGACAGGGTGGACTACGAGCAGTACTTC

V gene: TRBV11-2
clone size: -
J gene: TRBJ2-2
D gene: -
CDR3 protein: CASSLGGGGTGELFF
CDR3 DNA: TGTGCCAGCAGCTTAGGTGGTGGAGGCACCGGGGAGCTGTTTTTT

V gene: TRBV23-1
clone size: -
J gene: TRBJ2-7
D gene: TRBD1
CDR3 protein: CASSQGDRGLNEQYF
CDR3 DNA: TGCGCCAGCAGTCAAGGGGACAGGGGGCTAAACGAGCAGTACTTC

V gene: TRBV28
clone size: -
J gene: TRBJ2-3
D gene: -
CDR3 protein: CASSFERKSTDTQYF
CDR3 DNA: TGTGCCAGCAGTTTCGAGCGGAAGAGCACAGATACGCAGTATTTT

V gene: TRBV4-2
clone size: -
J gene: TRBJ1-2
D gene: TRBD1
CDR3 protein: CASSQEQGANYGYTF
CDR3 DNA: TGTGCCAGCAGCCAAGAACAGGGGGCTAACTATGGCTACACCTTC

V gene: TRBV6-5
clone size: once
J gene: TRBJ2-3
D gene: TRBD2
CDR3 protein: CASSSPSGRLGDTQYF
CDR3 DNA: TGTGCCAGCAGTTCCCCTAGCGGGAGACTCGGAGATACGCAGTATTTT

V gene: TRBV10-3
clone size: -
J gene: TRBJ1-6
D gene: -
CDR3 protein: CAIRWDGGSPLHF
CDR3 DNA: TGTGCCATCAGGTGGGACGGTGGTTCACCCCTCCACTTT

V gene: TRBV2
clone size: -
J gene: TRBJ1-4
D gene: -
CDR3 protein: CASSRTVINEKLFF
CDR3 DNA: TGTGCCAGCAGTAGGACAGTGATTAATGAAAAACTGTTTTTT

V gene: TRBV6-4
clone size: -
J gene: TRBJ1-2
D gene: TRBD1
CDR3 protein: CASSEEEVQGAGYGYTF
CDR3 DNA: TGTGCCAGCAGTGAAGAGGAAGTACAGGGGGCTGGGTATGGCTACACCTTC

V gene: TRBV6-1
clone size: -
J gene: TRBJ1-5
D gene: -
CDR3 protein: CASTWTEINQPQHF
CDR3 DNA: TGTGCCAGCACCTGGACGGAAATCAATCAGCCCCAGCATTTT

V gene: TRBV4-1
clone size: few
J gene: TRBJ1-1
D gene: -
CDR3 protein: CASSQGWATEAFF
CDR3 DNA: TGCGCCAGCAGCCAAGGCTGGGCCACTGAAGCTTTCTTT

V gene: TRBV5-6
clone size: -
J gene: TRBJ2-5
D gene: -
CDR3 protein: CASSLSQGLQETQYF
CDR3 DNA: TGTGCCAGCAGCTTGTCCCAGGGGCTACAAGAGACCCAGTACTTC

V gene: TRBV19
clone size: -
J gene: TRBJ2-2
D gene: -
CDR3 protein: CASSIVPGAGELFF
CDR3 DNA: TGTGCCAGTAGTATAGTTCCAGGGGCGGGGGAGCTGTTTTTT

V gene: TRBV6-4
clone size: -
J gene: TRBJ1-1
D gene: -
CDR3 protein: CASSETGNTEAFF
CDR3 DNA: TGTGCCAGCAGTGAGACCGGGAACACTGAAGCTTTCTTT

V gene: TRBV5-1
clone size: -
J gene: TRBJ2-7
D gene: TRBD1
CDR3 protein: CASSPGTASYEQYF
CDR3 DNA: TGCGCCAGCAGCCCCGGGACAGCATCCTACGAGCAGTACTTC